A single sample gave rise to the 16 T cell receptor beta chains below, sequenced in a study of blood T cells in healthy people across ages. The use of a sample-barcoded 5' primer and a J-beta primer mix characterized a second PCR of roughly 6 to 11 cycles. TCRdb analysed the 5' RACE reads with MiXCR anew, one entry per CDR3 protein. The sample has about 780,000 distinct CDR3 sequences, about 47% seen once. Sequencing was done on a sample of blood. The origin of the receptors is a man older than 75 in good health.

This clonotype was detected many times. V gene TRBV20-1 combines with J gene TRBJ1-1; the D is unclear. The germline V gene encodes CDR1 DFQATT and CDR2 SNEGSKA (reference sequence). V lost 5 bases, J lost 11 bases, and 21 bases lay in between. The CDR3 is 13 amino acids. CDR3 amino acids: CSAEKRRPGEAFF. CDR3 nucleotide sequence: TGCAGTGCTGAAAAACGACGGCCGGGTGAGGCTTTCTTT.

This clonotype was detected a few times. The rearrangement joins TRBV4-3 to TRBJ2-3; 10 bases agree with TRBD2. The ends lost 4 bases at V and 7 bases at J; junction bases unmatched: 5. This CDR3 contains 14 residues. In germline, CDR1 is LGHNA, CDR2 YSLEER. The CDR3 bases are TGCGCCAGCAGCCGAACTAGCGGGGTAAATACGCAGTATTTT. It specifies CASSRTSGVNTQYF.

This clonotype was counted only a few times. The chain links TRBV7-2 to TRBJ2-3, with D unclear. With 2 bases removed from V and 7 bases from J, the gap between germline ends came to 7 bases. The CDR3 has 12 amino acids. Germline V gene lookup returns CDR1 SGHTA and CDR2 FQGNSA. The CDR3 DNA reads as TGTGCCAGCAGCTTAAATGAGTATACGCAGTATTTT. It codes for CASSLNEYTQYF.

This clonotype was observed a handful of times. The DNA for the CDR3 is TGCGCCAGCAGCCAAGAAACGGGGCGCGAGCAGTACTTC. Amino acids: CASSQETGREQYF. This chain connects TRBV4-1 to TRBJ2-7, with D possibly being TRBD1 or TRBD2 (5 bases each). Germline V gene sequence: CDR1 MGHRA, CDR2 YSYEKL. The ends were cut back, 0 bases at V and 6 bases at J, with 9 bases in the middle. The CDR3 extends over 13 amino acids.

This clonotype appeared a few times. CDR3 amino acids: CATSSYNRRVAYNEQFF. For the CDR3, the DNA is TGTGCCACCAGCAGTTATAACAGGAGAGTCGCTTACAATGAGCAGTTCTTC. The chain employs TRBV15 and TRBJ2-1, with D maybe TRBD1 (5 bases). Per the germline V gene, CDR1 is LNHNV and CDR2 is YYDKDF (reference sequence). V gave up 3 bases and J gave up 4 bases, with 19 bases separating them. CDR3 length: 17 amino acids.

The chain joins TRBV6-1 to TRBJ2-7; D is undetermined. The CDR3 sequence is 13 residues long. Germline V gene data show CDR1 as MNHNS and CDR2 as SASEGT. V lost 3 bases, J lost 7 bases, and 13 bases lay in between. DNA of the CDR3: TGTGCCAGCAGTGATTATCTCTACAATGAGCAGTACTTC. This translates into CASSDYLYNEQYF.

The chain uses TRBV7-6 and TRBJ2-2, with D unclear. The CDR3 contains 11 residues. The V and J ends lost 5 bases and 6 bases respectively, with 4 bases between them. Germline lookup yields CDR1 SGHVS and CDR2 FNYEAQ. CDR3 residues: CASSQPGELFF. In DNA form, the CDR3 reads TGTGCCAGCAGCCAGCCCGGGGAGCTGTTTTTT.

There are a few counts of this clonotype. This sequence joins TRBV29-1 and TRBJ2-1; perhaps TRBD1 as D (7 bases). Trimming pared 7 bases from V and 4 bases from J, leaving 11 bases between. CDR1 SQVTM and CDR2 ANQGSEA come from the germline V gene. The CDR3 consists of 12 residues. The CDR3 nucleotides are TGCAGCGCCGCGGGACAGTACAATGAGCAGTTCTTC. Protein product: CSAAGQYNEQFF.

This clonotype turned up a few times. The genes are TRBV5-1 and TRBJ2-3; 14 nucleotides align to TRBD2. V trimming: 4 bases; J trimming: 4 bases; junction bases outside the gene matches: 5. CDR1 is SGHRS, CDR2 YFSETQ, per germline. This CDR3 has 16 residues. DNA of the CDR3: TGCGCCAGCAGCATTGGGACTAGCGGGAGCTCAGATACGCAGTATTTT. Translation gives CASSIGTSGSSDTQYF.

V and J are TRBV6-2 or TRBV6-3 and TRBJ2-7; 7 nucleotides match TRBD1. CDR3 length: 15 amino acids. V lost 6 bases, J lost 1 base, and 9 bases stayed unmatched. The germline gives CDR1 MNHEY, CDR2 SVGEGT. The CDR3 nucleotides are TGTGCCAGCAGCCTTGGGACAGCGACTTCCTACGAGCAGTACTTC. Amino acids: CASSLGTATSYEQYF.

Ten or more counts support this clonotype. The chain is built from TRBV12-3 or TRBV12-4 and TRBJ2-5; 7 bases align to TRBD2. V lost 11 bases to trimming and J lost 1 base; unmatched junction nucleotides: 1. This CDR3 has 11 amino acids. CDR3 amino acids: CASGGQETQYF. DNA for the CDR3: TGTGCCTCGGGGGGCCAAGAGACCCAGTACTTC.

The V and J genes are TRBV28 and TRBJ1-2, with a possible D match to TRBD1 (5 bases). From germline, CDR1 is MDHEN and CDR2 SYDVKM. Trimming pared 3 bases from V and 4 bases from J, leaving 9 bases between. This CDR3 has 13 residues. CDR3 nucleotide sequence: TGTGCCAGCAGTTTTACAGGAAGCTATGGCTACACCTTC. Protein sequence: CASSFTGSYGYTF.

The chain is built from TRBV7-3 and TRBJ2-1; 12 bases are a match to TRBD2. V lost 6 bases, J lost 10 bases, and 13 bases stayed unmatched. Germline V gives CDR1 SGHTA, CDR2 FQGTGA. The CDR3 consists of 16 residues. The CDR3 region has the DNA TGTGCCAGCAGTCGAGACGCTAGCGGGGGGGTGAGGGAGCAGTTCTTC. This codes for CASSRDASGGVREQFF.

This sequence joins TRBV29-1 and TRBJ2-3; TRBD2 matches at 13 bases. J lost 8 bases, V lost 6 bases, and 11 bases had no gene match. The CDR3 covers 15 residues. Germline V gene data show CDR1 as SQVTM and CDR2 as ANQGSEA. CDR3 sequence reads: CSVSGTSGTPGTQYF. CDR3 DNA: TGCAGCGTCTCCGGGACTAGCGGGACCCCGGGTACGCAGTATTTT.

This chain uses TRBV20-1 with TRBJ2-1; a possible D gene is TRBD1 (5 bases). Germline values: CDR1 DFQATT, CDR2 SNEGSKA (reference sequence). V dropped 3 bases and J dropped 4 bases, with 19 bases sitting between them. The CDR3 runs to 16 residues. The chain's CDR3 is CSASEQTKGLYNEQFF. CDR3 in DNA: TGCAGTGCTAGCGAACAGACAAAGGGGTTGTACAATGAGCAGTTCTTC.

Comments on this clonotype: Compared with germline, one end of the junction differs, possibly owing to a read error. V usage is TRBV7-9 and J usage is TRBJ1-6; TRBD1 matches at 8 bases. The CDR3 has 15 amino acids. In germline, CDR1 is SEHNR, CDR2 FQNEAQ (reference sequence). CDR3 protein: CASSLATGQDSPPHF. The CDR3 DNA reads as TGTGCCAGCAGCTTAGCGACGGGACAGGATTCACCCCCCCACTTT.